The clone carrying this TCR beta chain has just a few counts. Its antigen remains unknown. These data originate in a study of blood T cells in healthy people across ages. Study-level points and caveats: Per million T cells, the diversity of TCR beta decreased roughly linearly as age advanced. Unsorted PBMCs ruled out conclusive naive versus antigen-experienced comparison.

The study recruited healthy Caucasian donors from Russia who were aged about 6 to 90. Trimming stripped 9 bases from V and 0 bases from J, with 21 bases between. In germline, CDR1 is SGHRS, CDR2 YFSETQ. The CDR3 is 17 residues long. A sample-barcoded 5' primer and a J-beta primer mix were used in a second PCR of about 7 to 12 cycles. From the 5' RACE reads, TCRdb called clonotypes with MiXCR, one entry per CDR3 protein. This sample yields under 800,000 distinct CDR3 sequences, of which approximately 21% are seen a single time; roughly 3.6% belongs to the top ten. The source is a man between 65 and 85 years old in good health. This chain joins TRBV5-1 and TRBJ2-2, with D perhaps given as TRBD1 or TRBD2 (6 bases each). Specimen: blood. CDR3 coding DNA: TGCGCCAACAGGTTGGGGGGAGGACAGCCGAACACCGGGGAGCTGTTTTTT. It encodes CANRLGGGQPNTGELFF.